This TCR beta chain was retrieved from a study of cytotoxic CD8 clonotypes in ibrutinib-treated CLL (dated by TCRdb to the early 2020s). Regarding the study in general: The cohort was composed of under 12 relapsed/refractory and about 15 treatment-naive patients; IGHV unmutated status was identified in some 17 patients. Partial responses were observed in 24 patients and complete responses in 2; after a median follow-up of around 64 months, remission was maintained in about 15 patients and progression was observed in 12. The response samples were drawn at a median of 12 months into treatment, with a range of about 6 to 40 months. On average, each sample yielded around 250,000 productive templates and under 95,000 productive rearrangements. Of the 90 or so participants in the trial, about two dozen had longitudinal samples available. Cryopreserved peripheral blood mononuclear cells were collected at three points: before therapy, at response, and at either sustained remission or disease progression. Patients were still on ibrutinib when every remission and progressive disease sample was collected. General study outcomes and caveats: Lymph node repertoires were not examined, and the timing of sampling was not matched between patients in sustained remission and those whose disease progressed. Baseline clonality was found to be higher than that of age-matched healthy donors and was strongly correlated with circulating CD8+ T-cell counts. Public clonotypes were rare and either shrank or stayed stable during treatment, and the rise in clonality at ibrutinib response reflected expansion of private clonotypes. Clonality rose at ibrutinib response, remained stable during sustained remission, and dropped back toward baseline at progression.

Each clonotype received, on average, around 10x coverage in deep resolution sequencing performed on a MiSeq, where the target depth lay between 1 in 1 million and 1 in 200,000 T cells. The immunoSEQ hsTCRB Kit was used to generate the TCR beta libraries. Under the source paper's analysis protocol: ImmunoSEQ Data Assistant and ImmunoSEQ Analyzer were used for data analysis, and V, D and J genes were assigned according to IMGT definitions. Clonality was computed as one minus normalized Shannon entropy of productive rearrangement frequencies, ranging from 0 to 1. Only overrepresented clonotypes making up at least 0.05% of each patient's repertoire were included in the public clonotype analysis. Thirteen repertoires from age-matched healthy donors, obtained from immuneACCESS, served as clonality controls. The immuneACCESS repertoire file appears here via TCRdb, limited to in-frame rearrangements. These files lack a portion of the clones; in checked studies, under half of the deficit traces to unresolved V genes, and the cause of the others is not known. D and trimming come from the DNA, and the V and J calls and clone size come from that table. This sample holds over 140,000 clones; over 75% were observed only once. Less than 8.5% of the sample lies in the top ten.

In the case of this clone: What this receptor recognizes is not known. Base quality data are lacking; no much larger clone is found one base away.

For TCR beta library preparation, 1.5 to 2.5 micrograms of genomic DNA was extracted from cryopreserved PBMCs. Longitudinal blood samples from CLL patients on ibrutinib monotherapy were analyzed using high-throughput TCR beta sequencing. The patients took part in an open-label, single-center phase 2 trial of ibrutinib monotherapy. The CDR3, from cysteine to phenylalanine, totals 17 residues. Only CDR3 DNA is held: 51 bases, read in frame from base 1. Based on the germline V gene (reference sequence), the CDR1 and CDR2 sequences are MNHEY and SMNVEV. Trimming removed 4 bases from V and 5 bases from J, leaving 24 bases between the germline ends.

The chain is assembled from TRBV27 and TRBJ2-7, and the D gene may be TRBD2, 6 bases matching. Specimen: PBMCs, collected after 36 months of ibrutinib treatment. The clonotype originates from a human donor with chronic lymphocytic leukemia. The CDR3 reads as follows: CASSSSRRRAKSHEQYF. Read as DNA, the sequence is TGTGCCAGCAGTTCCAGCCGACGGAGGGCTAAAAGTCACGAGCAGTACTTC.